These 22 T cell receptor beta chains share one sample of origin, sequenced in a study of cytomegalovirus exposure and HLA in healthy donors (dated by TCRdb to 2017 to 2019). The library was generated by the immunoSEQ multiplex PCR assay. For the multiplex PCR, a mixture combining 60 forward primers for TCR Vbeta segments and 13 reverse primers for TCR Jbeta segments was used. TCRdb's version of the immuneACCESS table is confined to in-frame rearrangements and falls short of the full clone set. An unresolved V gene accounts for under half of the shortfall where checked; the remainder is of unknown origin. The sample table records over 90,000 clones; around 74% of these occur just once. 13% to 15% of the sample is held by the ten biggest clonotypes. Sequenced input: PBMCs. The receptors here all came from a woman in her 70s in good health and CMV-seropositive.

CDR3 bases: TGCGCCAGCAGCCCTAGGTGGCAGCAAGAGACCCAGTACTTC. Translation: CASSPRWQQETQYF. V is TRBV5-1 and J is TRBJ2-5, with D uncertain. Trimming pared 4 bases from V and 2 bases from J, leaving 12 bases between. There are 14 residues in the CDR3. Germline CDR1 SGHRS, CDR2 YFSETQ.

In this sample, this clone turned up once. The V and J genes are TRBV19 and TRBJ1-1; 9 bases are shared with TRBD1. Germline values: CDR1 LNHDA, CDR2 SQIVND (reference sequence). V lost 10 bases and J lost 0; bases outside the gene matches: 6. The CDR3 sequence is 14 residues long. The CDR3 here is CATEDRGMNTEAFF. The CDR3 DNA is TGTGCCACCGAAGACAGGGGGATGAACACTGAAGCTTTCTTT.

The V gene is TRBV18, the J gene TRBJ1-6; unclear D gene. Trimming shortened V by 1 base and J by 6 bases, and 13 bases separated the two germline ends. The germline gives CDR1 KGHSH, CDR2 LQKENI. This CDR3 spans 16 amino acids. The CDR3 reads CASSPLAGEGNSPLHF. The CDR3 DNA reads TGTGCCAGCTCACCACTAGCCGGGGAGGGTAATTCACCCCTCCACTTT. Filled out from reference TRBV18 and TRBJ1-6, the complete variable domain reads NAGVMQNPRHLVRRRGQEARLRCSPMKGHSHVYWYRQLPEEGLKFMVYLQKENIIDESGMPKERFSAEFPKEGPSILRIQQVVRGDSAAYFCASSPLAGEGNSPLHFGNGTRLTVT.

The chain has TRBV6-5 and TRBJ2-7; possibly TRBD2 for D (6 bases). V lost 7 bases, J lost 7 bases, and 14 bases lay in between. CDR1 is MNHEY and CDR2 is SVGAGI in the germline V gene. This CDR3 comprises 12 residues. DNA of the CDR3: TGTGCCAGCACACCCTCCGCGGGGGAGCAGTACTTC. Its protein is CASTPSAGEQYF.

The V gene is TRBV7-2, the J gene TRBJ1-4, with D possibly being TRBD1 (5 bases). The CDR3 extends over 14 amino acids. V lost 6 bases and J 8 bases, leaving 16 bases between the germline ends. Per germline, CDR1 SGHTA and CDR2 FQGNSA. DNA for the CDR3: TGTGCCAGCAGTCCATCAGCCCAGGGAGAAAAACTGTTTTTT. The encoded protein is CASSPSAQGEKLFF.

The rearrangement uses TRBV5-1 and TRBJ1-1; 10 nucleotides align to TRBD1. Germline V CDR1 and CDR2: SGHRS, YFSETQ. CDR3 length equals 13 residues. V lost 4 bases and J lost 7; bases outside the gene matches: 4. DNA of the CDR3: TGCGCCAGCAGCACCCGGGACAGGGGTGAAGCTTTCTTT. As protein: CASSTRDRGEAFF.

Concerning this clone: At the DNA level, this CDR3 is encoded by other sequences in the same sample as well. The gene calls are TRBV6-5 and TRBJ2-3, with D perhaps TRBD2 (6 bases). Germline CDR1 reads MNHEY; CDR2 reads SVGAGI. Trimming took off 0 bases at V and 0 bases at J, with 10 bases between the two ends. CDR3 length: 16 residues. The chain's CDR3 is CASSYSGGTSTDTQYF. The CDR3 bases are TGTGCCAGCAGTTACTCGGGCGGGACCAGCACAGATACGCAGTATTTT.

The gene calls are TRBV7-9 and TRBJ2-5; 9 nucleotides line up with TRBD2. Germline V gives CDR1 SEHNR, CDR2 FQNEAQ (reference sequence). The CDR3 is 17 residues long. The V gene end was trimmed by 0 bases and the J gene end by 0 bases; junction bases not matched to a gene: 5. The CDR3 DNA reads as TGTGCCAGCAGCTTAGCGCGGGCGGGAGGGTACCAAGAGACCCAGTACTTC. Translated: CASSLARAGGYQETQYF.

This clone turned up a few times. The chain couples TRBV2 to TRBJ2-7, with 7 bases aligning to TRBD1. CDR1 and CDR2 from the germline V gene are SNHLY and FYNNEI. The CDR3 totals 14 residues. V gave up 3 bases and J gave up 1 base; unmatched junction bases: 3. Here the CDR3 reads CASSDWTGSYEQYF. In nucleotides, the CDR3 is TGTGCCAGCAGTGATTGGACAGGATCCTACGAGCAGTACTTC.

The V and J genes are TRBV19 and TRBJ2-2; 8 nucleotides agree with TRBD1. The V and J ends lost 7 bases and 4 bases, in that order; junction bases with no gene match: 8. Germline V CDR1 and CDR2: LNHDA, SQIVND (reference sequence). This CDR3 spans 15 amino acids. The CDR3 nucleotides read TGTGCCAGTAAAATCAGGGGGCAGGGCACCGGGGAGCTGTTTTTT. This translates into CASKIRGQGTGELFF.

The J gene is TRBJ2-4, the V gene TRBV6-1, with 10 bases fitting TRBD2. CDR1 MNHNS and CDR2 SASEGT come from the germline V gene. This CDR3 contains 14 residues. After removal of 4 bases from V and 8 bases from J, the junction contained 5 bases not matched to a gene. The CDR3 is CASSGLAGEYIQYF. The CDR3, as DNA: TGTGCCAGCAGTGGTCTAGCGGGAGAATACATTCAGTACTTC.

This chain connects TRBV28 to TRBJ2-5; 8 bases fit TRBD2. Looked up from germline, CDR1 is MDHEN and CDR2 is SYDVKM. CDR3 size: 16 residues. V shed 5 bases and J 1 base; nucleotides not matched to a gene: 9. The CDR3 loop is CASSPRAGGGQETQYF. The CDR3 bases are TGTGCCAGCAGTCCCAGGGCGGGGGGAGGCCAAGAGACCCAGTACTTC.

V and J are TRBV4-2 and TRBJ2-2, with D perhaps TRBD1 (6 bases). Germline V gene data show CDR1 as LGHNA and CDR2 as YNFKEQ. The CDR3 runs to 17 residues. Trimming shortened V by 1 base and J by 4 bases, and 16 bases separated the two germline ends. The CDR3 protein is CASSQGYRDIATGELFF. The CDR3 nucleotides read TGTGCCAGCAGCCAAGGTTACAGGGACATTGCCACCGGGGAGCTGTTTTTT.

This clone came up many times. CDR3 amino acids: CASSHGSGLGTEAFF. CDR3 DNA sequence: TGCGCCAGCAGCCATGGGAGTGGTCTCGGAACTGAAGCTTTCTTT. This chain connects TRBV4-3 to TRBJ1-1, with D uncertain. Germline V gene data show CDR1 as LGHNA and CDR2 as YSLEER. The V end lost 3 bases, the J end lost 5 bases, and 16 bases lay between the germline ends. The CDR3 totals 15 residues.

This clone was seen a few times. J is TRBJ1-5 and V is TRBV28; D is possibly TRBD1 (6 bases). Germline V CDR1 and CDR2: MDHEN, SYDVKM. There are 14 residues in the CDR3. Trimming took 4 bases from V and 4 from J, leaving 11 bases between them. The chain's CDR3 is CASSWGQGNQPQHF. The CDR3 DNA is TGTGCCAGCAGTTGGGGGCAGGGAAATCAGCCCCAGCATTTT.

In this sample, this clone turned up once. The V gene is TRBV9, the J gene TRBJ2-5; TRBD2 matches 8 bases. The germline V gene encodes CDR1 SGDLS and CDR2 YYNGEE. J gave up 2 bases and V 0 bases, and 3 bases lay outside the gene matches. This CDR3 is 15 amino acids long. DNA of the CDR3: TGTGCCAGCAGCGTAGCGGGGGGGCGGCAAGAGACCCAGTACTTC. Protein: CASSVAGGRQETQYF.

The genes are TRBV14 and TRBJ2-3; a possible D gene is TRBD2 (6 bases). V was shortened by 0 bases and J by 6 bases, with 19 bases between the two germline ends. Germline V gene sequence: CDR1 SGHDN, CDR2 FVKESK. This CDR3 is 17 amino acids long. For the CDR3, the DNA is TGTGCCAGCAGCCAAGAGGGAGGAATCCCCAACGCGGATACGCAGTATTTT. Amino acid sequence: CASSQEGGIPNADTQYF.

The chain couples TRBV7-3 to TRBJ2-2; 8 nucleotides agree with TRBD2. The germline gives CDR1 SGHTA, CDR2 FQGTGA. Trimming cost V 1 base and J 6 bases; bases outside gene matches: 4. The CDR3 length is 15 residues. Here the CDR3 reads CASSLIAGLSGELFF. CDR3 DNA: TGTGCCAGCAGCTTAATAGCGGGATTGTCCGGGGAGCTGTTTTTT. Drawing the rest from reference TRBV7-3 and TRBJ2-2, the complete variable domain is GAGVSQTPSNKVTEKGKYVELRCDPISGHTALYWYRQSLGQGPEFLIYFQGTGAADDSGLPNDRFFAVRPEGSVSTLKIQRTERGDSAVYLCASSLIAGLSGELFFGEGSRLTVL.

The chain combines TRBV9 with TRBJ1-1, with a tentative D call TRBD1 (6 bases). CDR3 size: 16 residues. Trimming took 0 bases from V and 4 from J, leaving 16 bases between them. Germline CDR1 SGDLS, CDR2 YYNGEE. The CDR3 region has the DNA TGTGCCAGCAGCGTAGGGGCTACAGGGTGGCGCACTGAAGCTTTCTTT. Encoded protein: CASSVGATGWRTEAFF.

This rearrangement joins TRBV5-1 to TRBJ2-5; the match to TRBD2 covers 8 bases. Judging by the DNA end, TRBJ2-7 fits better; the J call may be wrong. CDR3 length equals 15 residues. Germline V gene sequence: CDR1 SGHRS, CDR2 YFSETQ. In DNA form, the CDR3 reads TGCGCCAGCAGCTTGGCCAGCGGGAGTGTCTACGAGCAGTACTTC. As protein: CASSLASGSVYEQYF.

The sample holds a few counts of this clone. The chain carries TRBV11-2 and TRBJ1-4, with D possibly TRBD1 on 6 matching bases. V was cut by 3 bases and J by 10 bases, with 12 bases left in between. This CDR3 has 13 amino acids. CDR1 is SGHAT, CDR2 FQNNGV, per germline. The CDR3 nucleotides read TGTGCCAGCAGCTTTGGGGGCCTCAGAAAACTGTTTTTT. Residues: CASSFGGLRKLFF.

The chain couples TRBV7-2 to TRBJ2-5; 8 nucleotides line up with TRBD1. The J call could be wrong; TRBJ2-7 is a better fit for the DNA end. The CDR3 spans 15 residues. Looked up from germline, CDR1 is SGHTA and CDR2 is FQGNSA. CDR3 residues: CASSPPGQVFYEQYF. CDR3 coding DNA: TGTGCCAGCAGCCCTCCGGGACAGGTTTTCTACGAGCAGTACTTC.